Listed below are T cell receptor beta chains from one sample, sequenced in a study of T cell repertoires in cytomegalovirus infection. TCRdb re-derived calls from the reads in MiXCR, one entry per CDR3 protein. The sample has around 530,000 distinct CDR3 sequences, 16% seen once. The source material was CD8+ T cells from PBMCs. These receptors came from a human donor in good health (CMV status not recorded). Some clones in this sample may be carry-over from other donors' samples. The CDR3 runs from the conserved cysteine through the conserved F or W.

TRBJ2-5 | TRBV12-3/TRBV12-4 | CASSLVDQETQYF
TRBJ1-4 | TRBV29-1 | CSVLGGRGAFF
TRBJ2-1 | TRBV4-2 | CASSRNAVTGSSYNEQFF
TRBJ2-3 | TRBV7-3 | CASSSSGTSGSTDTQYF
TRBJ1-2 | TRBV12-3/TRBV12-4 | CASSPGPSAGYGYTF
TRBJ2-7 | TRBV7-6 | CASSLEEDRSLYEQYF
TRBJ2-3 | TRBV12-3/TRBV12-4 | CASSLPRTGSSTDTQYF
TRBJ2-1 | TRBV19 | CATLGSMGNEQFF
TRBJ1-5 | TRBV12-5 | CASPPGNLNQPQHF
TRBJ1-2 | TRBV6-5 | CASSYSEGPYGYTF
TRBJ2-1 | TRBV20-1 | CSARALELGNEQFF
TRBJ2-5 | TRBV7-9 | CASSWDRSQETQYF
TRBJ2-7 | TRBV7-9 | CASSLEGRGVEQYF
TRBJ2-1 | TRBV15 | CATSAVRDSYNEQFF
TRBJ2-3 | TRBV27 | CASSLAGRTTDTQYF
TRBJ2-7 | TRBV29-1 | CSVEDLLSSGSGEQYF
TRBJ2-3 | TRBV20-1 | CSAHNRESTDTQYF
TRBJ1-1 | TRBV29-1 | CSVSGQPNTEAFF
TRBJ2-5 | TRBV14 | CASSRRDRSQETQYF
TRBJ1-4 | TRBV5-6 | CASSSQSQGDEKLFF
TRBJ2-7 | TRBV7-9 | CASSDRGLFGGEQYF
TRBJ2-3 | TRBV7-6 | CASSSHPGLTDTQYF
TRBJ2-1 | TRBV19 | CASSIASYNEQFF
TRBJ1-5 | TRBV5-6 | CASSSTGASNQPQHF
TRBJ2-2 | TRBV7-7 | CASSVRGTSLNTGELFF
TRBJ2-5 | TRBV15 | CATSISGEVETQYF
TRBJ1-2 | TRBV19 | CASSRRDLDGGGYTF
TRBJ2-6 | TRBV6-1 | CASSEREASGANVLTF
TRBJ1-3 | TRBV7-6 | CASSFKPPGAGGNTIYF
TRBJ2-7 | TRBV7-6 | CASSKTQGYEQYF
TRBJ2-7 | TRBV5-1 | CASSFGRGLDEQYF
TRBJ2-2 | TRBV7-8 | CASIGPWMGAGELFF
TRBJ1-6 | TRBV20-1 | CSARGGAERNSPLHF